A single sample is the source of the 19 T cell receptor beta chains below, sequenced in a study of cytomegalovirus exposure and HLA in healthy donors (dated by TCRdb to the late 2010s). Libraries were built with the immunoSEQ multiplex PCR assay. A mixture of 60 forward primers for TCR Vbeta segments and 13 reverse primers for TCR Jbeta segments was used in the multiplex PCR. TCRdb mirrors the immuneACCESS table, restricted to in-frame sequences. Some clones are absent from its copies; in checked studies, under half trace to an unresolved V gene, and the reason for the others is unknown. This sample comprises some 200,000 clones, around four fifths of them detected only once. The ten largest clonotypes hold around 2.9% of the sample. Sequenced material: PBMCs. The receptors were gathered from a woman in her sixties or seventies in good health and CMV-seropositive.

The CDR3 nucleotides are TGTGCCAGTCACACTCCGACTAGCGGGAGGTACGAGCAGTACTTC. This translates into CASHTPTSGRYEQYF. This rearrangement joins TRBV28 to TRBJ2-7; 13 bases map to TRBD2. Germline CDR1 MDHEN, CDR2 SYDVKM. This CDR3 is 15 amino acids long. Unmatched junction bases numbered 9, after V lost 9 bases and J lost 4 bases.

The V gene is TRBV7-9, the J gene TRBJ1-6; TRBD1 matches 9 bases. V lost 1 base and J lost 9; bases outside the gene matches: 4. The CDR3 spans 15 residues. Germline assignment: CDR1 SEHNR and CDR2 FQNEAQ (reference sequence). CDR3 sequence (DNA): TGTGCCAGCAGCTTAGGGGGACAGGGCGGTTCACCCCTCCACTTT. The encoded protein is CASSLGGQGGSPLHF.

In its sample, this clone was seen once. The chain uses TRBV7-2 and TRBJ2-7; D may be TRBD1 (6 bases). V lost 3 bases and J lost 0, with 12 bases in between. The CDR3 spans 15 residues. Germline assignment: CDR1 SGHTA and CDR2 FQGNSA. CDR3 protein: CASSFGQSVSYEQYF. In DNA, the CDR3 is TGTGCCAGCAGCTTCGGACAGAGTGTCTCCTACGAGCAGTACTTC.

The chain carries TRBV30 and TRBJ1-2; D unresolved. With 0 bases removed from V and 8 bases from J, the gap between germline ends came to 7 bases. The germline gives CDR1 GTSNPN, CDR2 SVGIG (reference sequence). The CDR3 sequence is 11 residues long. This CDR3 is CAWSVRLGYTF. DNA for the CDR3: TGTGCCTGGAGTGTACGACTCGGCTACACCTTC.

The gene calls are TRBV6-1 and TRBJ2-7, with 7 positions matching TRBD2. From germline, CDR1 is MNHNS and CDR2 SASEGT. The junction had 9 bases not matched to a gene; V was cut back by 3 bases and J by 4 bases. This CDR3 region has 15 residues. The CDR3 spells CASSEGLLFGYEQYF. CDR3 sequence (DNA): TGTGCCAGCAGTGAGGGACTACTCTTCGGGTACGAGCAGTACTTC.

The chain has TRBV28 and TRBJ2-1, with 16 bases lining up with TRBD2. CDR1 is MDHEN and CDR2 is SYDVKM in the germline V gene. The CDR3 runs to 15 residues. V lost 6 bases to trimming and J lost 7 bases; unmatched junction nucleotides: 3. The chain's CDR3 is CASSWGLAGGNEQFF. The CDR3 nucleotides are TGTGCCAGCAGCTGGGGACTAGCGGGGGGGAATGAGCAGTTCTTC.

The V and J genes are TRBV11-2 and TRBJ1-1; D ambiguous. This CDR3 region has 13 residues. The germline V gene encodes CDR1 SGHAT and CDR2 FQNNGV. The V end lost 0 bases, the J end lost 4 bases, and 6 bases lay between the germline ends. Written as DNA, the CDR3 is TGTGCCAGCAGCTTAGATCTTCCCACTGAAGCTTTCTTT. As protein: CASSLDLPTEAFF.

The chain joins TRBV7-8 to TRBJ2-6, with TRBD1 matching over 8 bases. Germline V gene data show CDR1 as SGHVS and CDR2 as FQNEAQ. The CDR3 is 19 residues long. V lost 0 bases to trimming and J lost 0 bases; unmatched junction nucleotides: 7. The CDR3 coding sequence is TGTGCCAGCAGCTTAGCGCACTCAGGGGGCACCTCTGGGGCCAACGTCCTGACTTTC. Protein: CASSLAHSGGTSGANVLTF.

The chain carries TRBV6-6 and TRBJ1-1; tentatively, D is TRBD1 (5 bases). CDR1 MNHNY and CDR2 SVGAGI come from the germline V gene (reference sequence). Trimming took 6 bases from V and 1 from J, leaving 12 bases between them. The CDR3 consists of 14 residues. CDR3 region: CASRRTPPNTEAFF. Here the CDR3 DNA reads TGTGCCAGCAGGCGGACACCGCCGAACACTGAAGCTTTCTTT.

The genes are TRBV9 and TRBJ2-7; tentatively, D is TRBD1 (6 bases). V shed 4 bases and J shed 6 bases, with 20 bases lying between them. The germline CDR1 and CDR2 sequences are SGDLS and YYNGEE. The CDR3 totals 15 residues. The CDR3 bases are TGTGCCAGCAGCCAGAGTAGGGACACCCCTCTCGAGCAGTACTTC. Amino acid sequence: CASSQSRDTPLEQYF.

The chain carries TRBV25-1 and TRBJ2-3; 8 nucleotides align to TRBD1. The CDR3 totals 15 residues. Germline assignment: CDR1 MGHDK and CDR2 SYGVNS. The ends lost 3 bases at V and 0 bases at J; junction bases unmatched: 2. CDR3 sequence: CASSETGESTDTQYF. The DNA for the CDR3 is TGTGCCAGCAGTGAGACAGGGGAGAGCACAGATACGCAGTATTTT.

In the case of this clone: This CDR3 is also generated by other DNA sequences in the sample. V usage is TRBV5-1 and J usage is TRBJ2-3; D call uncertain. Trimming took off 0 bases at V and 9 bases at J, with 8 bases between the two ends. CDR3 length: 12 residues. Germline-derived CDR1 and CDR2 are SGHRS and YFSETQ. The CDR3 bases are TGCGCCAGCAGCTTGGACTGGAGAACGCAGTATTTT. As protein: CASSLDWRTQYF.

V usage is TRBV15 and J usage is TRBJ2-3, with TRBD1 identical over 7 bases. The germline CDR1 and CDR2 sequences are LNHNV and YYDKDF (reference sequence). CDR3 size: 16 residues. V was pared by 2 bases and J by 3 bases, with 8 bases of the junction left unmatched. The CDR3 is CATSRTDRADTDTQYF. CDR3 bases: TGTGCCACCAGCAGAACAGACAGGGCGGATACAGATACGCAGTATTTT.

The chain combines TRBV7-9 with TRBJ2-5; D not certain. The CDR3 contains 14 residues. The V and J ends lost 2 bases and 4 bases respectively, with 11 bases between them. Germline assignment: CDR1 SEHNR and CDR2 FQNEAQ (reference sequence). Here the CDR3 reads CASSLLTLRETQYF. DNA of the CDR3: TGTGCCAGCAGCTTATTGACACTTAGAGAGACCCAGTACTTC.

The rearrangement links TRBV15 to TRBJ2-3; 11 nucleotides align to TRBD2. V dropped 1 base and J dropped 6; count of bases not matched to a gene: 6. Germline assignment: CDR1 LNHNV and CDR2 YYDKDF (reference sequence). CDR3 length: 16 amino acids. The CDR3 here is CATSRVTSGGGDTQYF. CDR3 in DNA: TGTGCCACCAGCAGAGTAACTAGCGGGGGTGGGGATACGCAGTATTTT.

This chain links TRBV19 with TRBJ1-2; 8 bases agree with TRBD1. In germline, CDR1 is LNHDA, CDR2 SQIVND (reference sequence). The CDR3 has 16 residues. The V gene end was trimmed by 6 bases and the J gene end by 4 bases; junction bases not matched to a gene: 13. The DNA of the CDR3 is TGTGCCAGTAGAGATACGACAGGGGCCCGGTCCTATGGCTACACCTTC. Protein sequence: CASRDTTGARSYGYTF.

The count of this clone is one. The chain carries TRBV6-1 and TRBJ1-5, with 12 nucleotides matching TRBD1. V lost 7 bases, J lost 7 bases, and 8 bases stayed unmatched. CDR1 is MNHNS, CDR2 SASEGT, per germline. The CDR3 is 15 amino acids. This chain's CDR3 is CASMAGTGGVQPQHF. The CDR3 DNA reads TGTGCCAGCATGGCCGGGACAGGGGGCGTCCAGCCCCAGCATTTT.

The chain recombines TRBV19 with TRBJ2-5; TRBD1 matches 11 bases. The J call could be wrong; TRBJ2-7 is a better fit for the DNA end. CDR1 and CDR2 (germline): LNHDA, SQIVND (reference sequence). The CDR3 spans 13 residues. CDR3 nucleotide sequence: TGTGCCAGTAGTCCGGACAGGGGGCTCGAGCAGTACTTC. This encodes CASSPDRGLEQYF.

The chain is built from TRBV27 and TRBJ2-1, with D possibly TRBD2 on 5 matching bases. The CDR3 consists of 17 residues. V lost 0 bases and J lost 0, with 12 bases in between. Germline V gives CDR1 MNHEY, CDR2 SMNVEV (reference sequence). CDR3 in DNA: TGTGCCAGCAGTTTATCGTGGCGGGCGAGCTCCTACAATGAGCAGTTCTTC. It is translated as CASSLSWRASSYNEQFF.